The 27 T cell receptor beta chains given below trace back to one sample, sequenced in a study of T cells in Graves' hyperthyroidism and ophthalmopathy. The TCR beta CDR3 regions underwent amplification using RNA transcripts as the source. A first-round RT-PCR of the TCR CDR3 used the HTBI primer set. TCRdb re-called the multiplex PCR reads through MiXCR, storing one row per CDR3 protein. The sample lists roughly 750,000 distinct CDR3 sequences, over 15% occurring once. Material for sequencing was blood. The receptors were gathered from a man younger than 30 with Graves' hyperthyroidism.

This clonotype was recorded many times. The rearrangement uses TRBV2 and TRBJ2-6; TRBD2 matches at 8 bases. The length of the CDR3 is 17 residues. Germline lookup yields CDR1 SNHLY and CDR2 FYNNEI. V was pared by 11 bases and J by 2 bases, with 14 bases of the junction left unmatched. The CDR3 DNA reads as TGTGCCGCCATCGGGGGGGGAGACCCCCCTGGGGCCAACGTCCTGACTTTC. Translated: CAAIGGGDPPGANVLTF.

Ten or more counts support this clonotype. This chain joins TRBV6-1 and TRBJ1-1; TRBD1 matches 7 bases. CDR3 length: 14 amino acids. Per germline, CDR1 MNHNS and CDR2 SASEGT. V was clipped by 1 base and J by 11 bases; unmatched bases: 10. This chain's CDR3 is CASSEGWTGVSAFF. As DNA, the CDR3 is TGTGCCAGCAGTGAAGGGTGGACAGGTGTTTCGGCTTTCTTT.

This rearrangement joins TRBV6-1 to TRBJ2-7, with D tentatively TRBD1 (5 bases). Germline V gives CDR1 MNHNS, CDR2 SASEGT. Trimming shortened V by 6 bases and J by 2 bases, and 14 bases separated the two germline ends. The CDR3 consists of 14 residues. The DNA of the CDR3 is TGTGCCAGCAGGCGCTCAAAGGGGACCTACGAGCAGTACTTC. This codes for CASRRSKGTYEQYF.

The chain uses TRBV12-3 or TRBV12-4 and TRBJ2-2; a weak D match, TRBD1 (5 bases). This CDR3 region has 14 residues. V was cut by 3 bases and J by 8 bases, with 13 bases left in between. CDR3 bases: TGTGCCAGCAGTTTCGAGTTATCAGGGGGGGAGCTGTTTTTT. This sequence encodes CASSFELSGGELFF.

This clonotype was observed a few times. The V call is TRBV2, the J call TRBJ1-5, with D perhaps matching TRBD1 (6 bases). V was shortened by 3 bases and J by 2 bases, with 20 bases between the two germline ends. The CDR3 covers 18 residues. Germline values: CDR1 SNHLY, CDR2 FYNNEI. The CDR3 coding sequence is TGTGCCAGCAGTGATGGGACACGGAATCCAGGAGGCAATCAGCCCCAGCATTTT. Translated: CASSDGTRNPGGNQPQHF.

This clonotype has at least ten counts. The rearrangement links TRBV11-1 to TRBJ2-7; D unresolved. The CDR3 totals 14 residues. Germline CDR1 is SGHAT and CDR2 is FQDESV (reference sequence). Trimming removed 4 bases at V and 5 bases at J, with 15 bases between. In DNA, the CDR3 is TGTGCCAGCAGCTCCCGATCCGAAGGAAACGAGCAGTACTTC. Its protein is CASSSRSEGNEQYF.

This clonotype was counted only a few times. The CDR3: CASSSNPESPYGYTF. The CDR3 DNA reads as TGTGCCAGCAGTTCCAACCCAGAGTCCCCCTATGGCTACACCTTC. The chain carries TRBV6-1 and TRBJ1-2; D gene uncertain. CDR1 is MNHNS and CDR2 is SASEGT in the germline V gene. Trimming took 5 bases from V and 4 from J, leaving 17 bases between them. The CDR3 loop spans 15 amino acids.

This clonotype was recorded many times. The J gene is TRBJ2-2, the V gene TRBV28; D might be TRBD2 (5 bases). CDR3 length: 17 residues. CDR1 and CDR2 from the germline V gene are MDHEN and SYDVKM. V was trimmed by 3 bases and J by 3 bases, leaving 17 bases between them. The CDR3 DNA reads TGTGCCAGCAGTTTGGTCAAGGAGAGGGCCTACACCGGGGAGCTGTTTTTT. It translates to CASSLVKERAYTGELFF.

This clonotype was recorded a few times. The genes are TRBV6-2 or TRBV6-3 and TRBJ2-7, with D possibly being TRBD1 or TRBD2 (6 bases each). Germline CDR1 MNHEY, CDR2 SVGEGT. The V end lost 8 bases, the J end lost 5 bases, and 19 bases lay between the germline ends. The length of the CDR3 is 14 residues. The CDR3 loop is CASLGGPPMDEQYF. DNA for the CDR3: TGTGCCAGCCTTGGGGGGCCCCCTATGGACGAGCAGTACTTC.

Note on this clonotype: The junction departs from the called germline gene at one end, perhaps through a read error. V and J are TRBV6-5 and TRBJ2-5; TRBD1 matches at 7 bases. CDR3 length: 15 residues. CDR1 and CDR2 (germline): MNHEY, SVGAGI. The CDR3 bases are TGTGCCAGCAGCTACTCCGAGACAGGGTTGGAGACCCAGTACTTC. Protein sequence: CASSYSETGLETQYF.

The chain combines TRBV28 with TRBJ1-1; unclear D gene. CDR1 is MDHEN and CDR2 is SYDVKM in the germline V gene. CDR3 size: 11 residues. Trimming cost V 1 base and J 12 bases, with 9 bases left between them. CDR3 coding DNA: TGTGCCAGCAGTTTATATACGGTGTCTTTCTTT. Amino acids: CASSLYTVSFF.

At least ten counts were recorded for this clonotype. The chain has TRBV6-1 and TRBJ2-5; 11 bases agree with TRBD2. The CDR3 totals 14 residues. The ends lost 6 bases at V and 5 bases at J; junction bases unmatched: 5. The V gene's germline CDR1 is MNHNS and CDR2 SASEGT. As DNA, the CDR3 is TGTGCCAGCAGGGTAGCGGGAGGGGGCGAGACCCAGTACTTC. Translating it yields CASRVAGGGETQYF.

With respect to this clonotype: A read error may explain this, as a much larger clone is one base away. The chain links TRBV6-1 to TRBJ2-7; D uncertain. CDR1 and CDR2 from the germline V gene are MNHNS and SASEGT. There are 11 residues in the CDR3. CDR3: CVSSAFYEQYF. CDR3 DNA: TGTGTCAGCAGTGCTTTCTACGAGCAGTACTTC.

The chain has TRBV12-3 or TRBV12-4 and TRBJ1-5; D unresolved. This CDR3 spans 13 amino acids. V shed 3 bases and J shed 5 bases, with 8 bases lying between them. The CDR3 region has the DNA TGTGCCAGCAGTTTCACGGAAGATCAGCCCCAGCATTTT. Its translation: CASSFTEDQPQHF.

The gene calls are TRBV30 and TRBJ1-6; 7 bases are a match to TRBD1. V lost 4 bases to trimming and J lost 9 bases; unmatched junction nucleotides: 12. The CDR3 is made up of 15 amino acids. Germline V gene data show CDR1 as GTSNPN and CDR2 as SVGIG (reference sequence). Written as DNA, the CDR3 is TGTGCCTGGACTCCACCCCCAGGGGGGTCTTCACCCCTCCACTTT. Its protein is CAWTPPPGGSSPLHF. The whole variable domain, remainder taken from reference TRBV30 and TRBJ1-6, is SQTIHQWPATLVQPVGSPLSLECTVEGTSNPNLYWYRQAAGRGLQLLFYSVGIGQISSEVPQNLSASRPQDRQFILSSKKLLLSDSGFYLCAWTPPPGGSSPLHFGNGTRLTVT.

The J gene is TRBJ1-5, the V gene TRBV6-2 or TRBV6-3; unclear D gene. The CDR3 length is 14 residues. Trimming left V 6 bases short and J 5 bases short, with 14 bases between. The germline CDR1 and CDR2 sequences are MNHEY and SVGEGT. CDR3 protein: CASSRWGPHQPQHF. CDR3 coding DNA: TGTGCCAGCAGCCGTTGGGGTCCGCATCAGCCCCAGCATTTT.

The J gene is TRBJ2-6, the V gene TRBV19, with 9 bases matching TRBD2. Germline V gives CDR1 LNHDA, CDR2 SQIVND (reference sequence). V lost 0 bases, J lost 0 bases, and 12 bases stayed unmatched. This CDR3 has 21 amino acids. CDR3 amino acids: CASSIDQVSGRRTSGANVLTF. The CDR3 DNA reads as TGTGCCAGTAGTATAGATCAGGTTAGCGGGAGAAGGACCTCTGGGGCCAACGTCCTGACTTTC. Filled out from reference TRBV19 and TRBJ2-6, the complete variable domain reads DGGITQSPKYLFRKEGQNVTLSCEQNLNHDAMYWYRQDPGQGLRLIYYSQIVNDFQKGDIAEGYSVSREKKESFPLTVTSAQKNPTAFYLCASSIDQVSGRRTSGANVLTFGAGSRLTVL.

CDR3 DNA sequence: TGTGCCATCCAGGGGACAGGGGGTCAAGATACGCAGTATTTT. Translating it yields CAIQGTGGQDTQYF. The chain is built from TRBV10-3 and TRBJ2-3; 11 bases are a match to TRBD1. The CDR3 is 14 residues long. CDR1 ENHRY and CDR2 SYGVKD come from the germline V gene. Germline trimming cut 8 bases from V and 5 bases from J; bases unmatched to any gene: 6.

This clonotype was counted at least ten times. The chain combines TRBV12-3 or TRBV12-4 with TRBJ1-2; a possible D gene is TRBD1 (5 bases). V shed 7 bases and J shed 6 bases, with 18 bases lying between them. The CDR3 runs to 14 residues. The CDR3 loop is CASTDFRGANGYTF. CDR3 bases: TGTGCCAGCACCGACTTCCGAGGGGCTAATGGCTACACCTTC.

This clonotype showed up just a few times. The chain joins TRBV7-3 to TRBJ2-2; tentative D call: TRBD1 (5 bases). The CDR3 contains 14 residues. The V end lost 4 bases, the J end lost 5 bases, and 11 bases lay between the germline ends. CDR1 is SGHTA and CDR2 is FQGTGA in the germline V gene. The CDR3 region has the DNA TGTGCCAGCAGCTACGGACATAAAACCGGGGAGCTGTTTTTT. Its protein product is CASSYGHKTGELFF.

This clonotype was counted ten times or more. The chain recombines TRBV24-1 with TRBJ2-2; D is perhaps TRBD1 or TRBD2 (5 bases each). The germline CDR1 and CDR2 sequences are KGHDR and SFDVKD. V was trimmed by 2 bases and J by 4 bases, leaving 16 bases between them. This CDR3 region has 17 residues. CDR3 sequence reads: CATSDYARGAGTGELFF. CDR3 nucleotides: TGTGCCACCAGTGATTACGCGAGGGGCGCCGGCACCGGGGAGCTGTTTTTT.

This clonotype was picked up a small number of times. J is TRBJ2-1 and V is TRBV30, with 13 positions matching TRBD2. CDR3 length: 14 amino acids. Germline CDR1 GTSNPN, CDR2 SVGIG (reference sequence). CDR3 amino acids: CVLAGGGSYNEQFF. In DNA, the CDR3 is TGTGTACTAGCGGGAGGGGGCTCCTACAATGAGCAGTTCTTC.

This clonotype has ten or more counts. The CDR3 loop is CASSLTAGGGYEQYF. The DNA for the CDR3 is TGCGCCAGCAGCCTGACAGCGGGTGGGGGCTACGAGCAGTACTTC. This chain connects TRBV5-1 to TRBJ2-7; a weak D match, TRBD2 (6 bases). Germline V gene sequence: CDR1 SGHRS, CDR2 YFSETQ. The CDR3 spans 15 residues. Trimming left V 4 bases short and J 3 bases short, with 17 bases between.

This clonotype has only a few counts. The chain uses TRBV30 and TRBJ1-2; D may be TRBD1 (5 bases). The length of the CDR3 is 14 residues. Deletions cut 1 base from V and 0 bases from J, with 9 bases between. The germline gives CDR1 GTSNPN, CDR2 SVGIG (reference sequence). The CDR3 nucleotides read TGTGCCTGGAGTGCAGGGAGTGCTAACTATGGCTACACCTTC. Translation: CAWSAGSANYGYTF.

This chain links TRBV30 with TRBJ1-2, with D hard to call. This CDR3 is 11 amino acids long. Trimming removed 3 bases at V and 4 bases at J, with 6 bases between. Per germline, CDR1 GTSNPN and CDR2 SVGIG (reference sequence). The CDR3 DNA is TGTGCCTGGAGGGTCTTCTATGGCTACACCTTC. Translating it yields CAWRVFYGYTF.

This clonotype came up many times. This rearrangement joins TRBV2 to TRBJ1-6; D not resolved. Trimming removed 5 bases at V and 10 bases at J, with 12 bases between. Germline V gene sequence: CDR1 SNHLY, CDR2 FYNNEI. The CDR3 loop spans 13 amino acids. This CDR3 reads CASSRTLSSPLHF. In nucleotides, the CDR3 is TGTGCCAGCAGTCGGACGTTAAGCTCACCCCTCCACTTT.

At least ten counts were recorded for this clonotype. This chain links TRBV28 with TRBJ2-2, with 10 bases identical to TRBD2. The CDR3 is 17 amino acids. With 6 bases clipped from V and 3 bases from J, the junction kept 10 bases outside the gene matches. The V gene's germline CDR1 is MDHEN and CDR2 SYDVKM. The CDR3 nucleotides are TGTGCCAGCAGCGGTCTAGCGGGAGAATCGTACACCGGGGAGCTGTTTTTT. Residues: CASSGLAGESYTGELFF.